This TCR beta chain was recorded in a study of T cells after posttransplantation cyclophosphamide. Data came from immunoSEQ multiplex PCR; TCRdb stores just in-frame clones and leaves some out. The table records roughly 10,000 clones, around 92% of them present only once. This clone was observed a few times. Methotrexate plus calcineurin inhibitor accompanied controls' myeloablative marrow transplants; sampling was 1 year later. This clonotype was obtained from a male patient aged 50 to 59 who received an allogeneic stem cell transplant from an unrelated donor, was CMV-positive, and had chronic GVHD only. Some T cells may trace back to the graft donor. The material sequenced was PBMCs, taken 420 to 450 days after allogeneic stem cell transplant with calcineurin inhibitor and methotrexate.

The CDR3 spells CASSLGTASGNTIYF. The CDR3 DNA follows: TGTGCCAGCAGTCTTGGGACAGCCTCTGGAAACACCATATATTTT. This chain uses TRBV28 with TRBJ1-3; 7 bases fit TRBD1. This CDR3 is built from 15 residues. The V gene end was trimmed by 5 bases and the J gene end by 0 bases; junction bases not matched to a gene: 4. Germline V CDR1 and CDR2: MDHEN, SYDVKM. Filled out from reference TRBV28 and TRBJ1-3, the complete variable domain reads DVKVTQSSRYLVKRTGEKVFLECVQDMDHENMFWYRQDPGLGLRLIYFSYDVKMKEKGDIPEGYSVSREKKERFSLILESASTNQTSMYLCASSLGTASGNTIYFGEGSWLTVV.